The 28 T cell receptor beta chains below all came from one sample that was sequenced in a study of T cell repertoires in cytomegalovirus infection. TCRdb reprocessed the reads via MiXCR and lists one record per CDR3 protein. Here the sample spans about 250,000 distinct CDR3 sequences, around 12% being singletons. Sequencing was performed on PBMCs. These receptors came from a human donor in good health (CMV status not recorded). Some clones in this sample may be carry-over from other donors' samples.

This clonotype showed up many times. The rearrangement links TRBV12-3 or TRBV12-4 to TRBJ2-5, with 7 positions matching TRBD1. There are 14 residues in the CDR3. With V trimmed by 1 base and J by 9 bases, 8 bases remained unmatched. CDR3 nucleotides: TGTGCCAGCAGTTTAGGGCGAGAGAGGGGGCCCCAGTACTTC. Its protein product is CASSLGRERGPQYF.

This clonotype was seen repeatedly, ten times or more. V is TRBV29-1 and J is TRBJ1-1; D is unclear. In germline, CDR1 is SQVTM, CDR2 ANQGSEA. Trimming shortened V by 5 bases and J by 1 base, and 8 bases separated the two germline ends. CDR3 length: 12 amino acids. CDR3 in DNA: TGCAGCGTTCGGGTAGGGAACACTGAAGCTTTCTTT. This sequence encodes CSVRVGNTEAFF. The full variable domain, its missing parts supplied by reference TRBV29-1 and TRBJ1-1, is SAVISQKPSRDICQRGTSLTIQCQVDSQVTMMFWYRQQPGQSLTLIATANQGSEATYESGFVIDKFPISRPNLTFSTLTVSNMSPEDSSIYLCSVRVGNTEAFFGQGTRLTVV.

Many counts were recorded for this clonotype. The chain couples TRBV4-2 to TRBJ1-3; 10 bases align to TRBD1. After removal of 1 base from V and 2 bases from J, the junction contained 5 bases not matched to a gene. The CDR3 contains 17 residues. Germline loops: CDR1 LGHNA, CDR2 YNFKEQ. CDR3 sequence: CASSQVDRGLTGNTIYF. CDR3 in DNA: TGTGCCAGCAGCCAAGTAGACAGGGGGCTTACTGGAAACACCATATATTTT.

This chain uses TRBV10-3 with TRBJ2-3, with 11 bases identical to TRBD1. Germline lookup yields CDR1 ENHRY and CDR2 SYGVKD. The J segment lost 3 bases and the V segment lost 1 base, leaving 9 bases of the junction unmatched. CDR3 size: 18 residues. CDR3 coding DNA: TGTGCCATCAGTGAGTACGCGGGACAGGGGGGAGCAACAGATACGCAGTATTTT. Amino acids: CAISEYAGQGGATDTQYF.

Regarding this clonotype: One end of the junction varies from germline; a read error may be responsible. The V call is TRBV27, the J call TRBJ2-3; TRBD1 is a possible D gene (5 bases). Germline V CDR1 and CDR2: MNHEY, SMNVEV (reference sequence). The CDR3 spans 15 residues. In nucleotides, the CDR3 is TGTGTCAGCAGTTCCAGGGCTAGGAGCACAGATACGCAGTATTTT. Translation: CVSSSRARSTDTQYF.

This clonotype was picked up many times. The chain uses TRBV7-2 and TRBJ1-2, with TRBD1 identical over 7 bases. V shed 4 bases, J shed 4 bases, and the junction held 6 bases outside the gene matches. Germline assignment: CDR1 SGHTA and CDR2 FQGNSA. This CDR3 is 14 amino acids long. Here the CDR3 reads CASSSTRTGYGYTF. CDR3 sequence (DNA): TGTGCCAGCAGCTCTACAAGGACAGGCTATGGCTACACCTTC.

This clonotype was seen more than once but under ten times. This CDR3 reads CASRPGTSGRREQYF. CDR3 DNA: TGTGCCAGCAGACCCGGGACTAGCGGGAGGAGAGAGCAGTACTTC. This sequence joins TRBV12-3 or TRBV12-4 and TRBJ2-7, with 15 bases lining up with TRBD2. This CDR3 is built from 15 residues. Trimming took 6 bases from V and 7 from J; bases not matched to a gene: 7.

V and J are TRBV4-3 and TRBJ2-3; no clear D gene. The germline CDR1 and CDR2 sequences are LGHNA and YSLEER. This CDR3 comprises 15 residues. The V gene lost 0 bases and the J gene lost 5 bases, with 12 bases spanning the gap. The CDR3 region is CASSQDIGVGDTQYF. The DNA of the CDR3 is TGCGCCAGCAGCCAAGATATAGGAGTGGGAGATACGCAGTATTTT.

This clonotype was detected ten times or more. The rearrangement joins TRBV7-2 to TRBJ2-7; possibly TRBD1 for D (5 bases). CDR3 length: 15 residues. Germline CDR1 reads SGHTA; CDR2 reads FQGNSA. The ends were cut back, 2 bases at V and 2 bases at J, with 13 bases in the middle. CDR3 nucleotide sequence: TGTGCCAGCAGCTTATCTCAGGACACCCCCTACGAGCAGTACTTC. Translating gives CASSLSQDTPYEQYF.

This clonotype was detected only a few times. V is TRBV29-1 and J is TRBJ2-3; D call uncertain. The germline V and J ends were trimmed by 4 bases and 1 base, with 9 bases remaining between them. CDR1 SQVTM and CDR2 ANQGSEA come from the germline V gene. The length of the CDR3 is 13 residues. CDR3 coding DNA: TGCAGCGTTGTCGTTCAGGGCACAGATACGCAGTATTTT. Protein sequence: CSVVVQGTDTQYF.

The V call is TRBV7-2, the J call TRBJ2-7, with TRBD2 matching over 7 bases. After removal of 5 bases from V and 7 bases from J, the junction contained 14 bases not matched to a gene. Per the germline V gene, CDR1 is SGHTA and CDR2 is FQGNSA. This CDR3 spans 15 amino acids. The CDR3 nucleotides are TGTGCCAGCAGCGCTCAACCAGGGAGGGAGGGAGAGCAGTACTTC. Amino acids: CASSAQPGREGEQYF.

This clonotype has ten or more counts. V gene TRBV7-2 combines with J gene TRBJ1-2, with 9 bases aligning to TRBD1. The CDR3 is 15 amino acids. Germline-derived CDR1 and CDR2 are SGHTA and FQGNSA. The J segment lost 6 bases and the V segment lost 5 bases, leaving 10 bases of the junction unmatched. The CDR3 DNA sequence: TGTGCCAGCAGCCCCCACACCGGGACAGGGAATGGCTACACCTTC. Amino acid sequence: CASSPHTGTGNGYTF.

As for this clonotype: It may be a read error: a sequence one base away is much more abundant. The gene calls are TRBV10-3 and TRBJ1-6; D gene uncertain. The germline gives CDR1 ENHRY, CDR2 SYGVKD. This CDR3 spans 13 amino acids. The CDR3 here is CAISSLTDSPPHF. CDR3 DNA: TGTGCCATCAGTTCCTTGACGGATTCACCCCCCCACTTT.

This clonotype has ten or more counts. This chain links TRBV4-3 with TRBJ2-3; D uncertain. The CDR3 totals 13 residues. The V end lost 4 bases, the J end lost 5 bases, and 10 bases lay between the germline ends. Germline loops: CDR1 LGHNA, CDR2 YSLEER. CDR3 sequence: CASSRDVGDTQYF. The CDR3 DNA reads TGCGCCAGCAGCCGCGACGTGGGAGATACGCAGTATTTT.

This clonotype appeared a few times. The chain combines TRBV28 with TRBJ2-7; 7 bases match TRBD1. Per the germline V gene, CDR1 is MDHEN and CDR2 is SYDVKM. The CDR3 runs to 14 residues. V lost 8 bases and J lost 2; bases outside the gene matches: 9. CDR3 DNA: TGTGCCAGCGAGGTCCAGGGGGTACCCTACGAGCAGTACTTC. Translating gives CASEVQGVPYEQYF.

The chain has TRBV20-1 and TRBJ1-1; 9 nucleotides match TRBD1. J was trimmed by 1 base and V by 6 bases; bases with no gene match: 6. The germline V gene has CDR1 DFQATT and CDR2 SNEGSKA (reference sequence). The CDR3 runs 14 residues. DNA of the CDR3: TGCAGTGCCCCATACAGGGGGCAGAACACTGAAGCTTTCTTT. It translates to CSAPYRGQNTEAFF.

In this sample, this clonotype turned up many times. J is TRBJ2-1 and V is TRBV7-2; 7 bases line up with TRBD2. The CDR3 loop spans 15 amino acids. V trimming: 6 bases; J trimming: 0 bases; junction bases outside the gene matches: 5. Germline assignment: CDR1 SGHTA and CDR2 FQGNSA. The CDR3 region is CASSAGTISYNEQFF. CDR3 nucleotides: TGTGCCAGCAGTGCCGGGACTATCTCCTACAATGAGCAGTTCTTC. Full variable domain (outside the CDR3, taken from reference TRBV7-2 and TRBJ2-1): GAGVSQSPSNKVTEKGKDVELRCDPISGHTALYWYRQSLGQGLEFLIYFQGNSAPDKSGLPSDRFSAERTGGSVSTLTIQRTQQEDSAVYLCASSAGTISYNEQFFGPGTRLTVL.

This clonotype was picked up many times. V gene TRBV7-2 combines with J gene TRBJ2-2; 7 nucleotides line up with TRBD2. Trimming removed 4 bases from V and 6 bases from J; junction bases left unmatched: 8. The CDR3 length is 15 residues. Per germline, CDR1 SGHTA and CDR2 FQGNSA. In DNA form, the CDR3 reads TGTGCCAGCAGCTGGGGTAGCGGGCTATCCGGGGAGCTGTTTTTT. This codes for CASSWGSGLSGELFF.

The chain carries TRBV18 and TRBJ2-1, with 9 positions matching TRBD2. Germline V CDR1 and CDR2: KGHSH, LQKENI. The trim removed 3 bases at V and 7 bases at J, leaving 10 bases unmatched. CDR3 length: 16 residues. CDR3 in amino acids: CASSPSGSGGRNEQFF. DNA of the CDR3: TGTGCCAGCTCACCGAGCGGGAGCGGGGGGCGAAATGAGCAGTTCTTC.

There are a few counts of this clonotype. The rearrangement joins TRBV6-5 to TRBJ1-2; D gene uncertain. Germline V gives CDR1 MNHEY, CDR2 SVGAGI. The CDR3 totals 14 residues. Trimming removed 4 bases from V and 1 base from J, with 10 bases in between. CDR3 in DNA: TGTGCCAGCAGTTCCCTCACGATTAACTATGGCTACACCTTC. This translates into CASSSLTINYGYTF.

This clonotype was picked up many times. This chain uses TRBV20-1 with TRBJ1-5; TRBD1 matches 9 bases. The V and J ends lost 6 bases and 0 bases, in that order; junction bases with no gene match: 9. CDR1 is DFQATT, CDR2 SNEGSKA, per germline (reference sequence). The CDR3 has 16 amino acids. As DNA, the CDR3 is TGCAGTGCCCCTCGGACAGGGGCCTATAGCAATCAGCCCCAGCATTTT. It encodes CSAPRTGAYSNQPQHF.

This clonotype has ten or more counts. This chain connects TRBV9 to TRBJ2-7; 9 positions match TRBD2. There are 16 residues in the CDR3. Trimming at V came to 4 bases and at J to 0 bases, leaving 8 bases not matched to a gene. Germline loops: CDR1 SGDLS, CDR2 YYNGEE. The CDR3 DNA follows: TGTGCCAGCAGCCCGAGACTAGCGGAGAGCTCCTACGAGCAGTACTTC. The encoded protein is CASSPRLAESSYEQYF.

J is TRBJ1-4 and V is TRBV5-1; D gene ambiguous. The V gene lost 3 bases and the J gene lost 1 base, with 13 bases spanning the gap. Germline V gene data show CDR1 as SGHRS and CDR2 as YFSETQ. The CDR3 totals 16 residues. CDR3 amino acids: CASSSAPAGTNEKLFF. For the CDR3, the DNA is TGCGCCAGCAGCTCCGCCCCAGCCGGAACTAATGAAAAACTGTTTTTT. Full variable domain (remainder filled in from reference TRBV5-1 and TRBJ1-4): KAGVTQTPRYLIKTRGQQVTLSCSPISGHRSVSWYQQTPGQGLQFLFEYFSETQRNKGNFPGRFSGRQFSNSRSEMNVSTLELGDSALYLCASSSAPAGTNEKLFFGSGTQLSVL.

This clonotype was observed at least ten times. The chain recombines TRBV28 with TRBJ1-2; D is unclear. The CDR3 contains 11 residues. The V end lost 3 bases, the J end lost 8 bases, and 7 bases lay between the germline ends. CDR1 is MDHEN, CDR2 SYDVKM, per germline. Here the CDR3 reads CASSFGEGYTF. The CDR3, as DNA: TGTGCCAGCAGTTTTGGGGAGGGCTACACCTTC.

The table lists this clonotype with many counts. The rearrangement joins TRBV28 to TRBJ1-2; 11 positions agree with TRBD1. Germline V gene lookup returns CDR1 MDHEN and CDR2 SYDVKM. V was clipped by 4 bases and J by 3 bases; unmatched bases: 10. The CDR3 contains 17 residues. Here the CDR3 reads CASSSPIGDRGYYGYTF. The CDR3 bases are TGTGCCAGCAGTTCCCCCATCGGGGACAGGGGGTACTATGGCTACACCTTC.

CDR3 DNA: TGCAGTGCTAGAGAGAGGGGCCGGGAAGAGACCCAGTACTTC. Translation: CSARERGREETQYF. V is TRBV20-1 and J is TRBJ2-5; the D gene could be TRBD1 or TRBD2 (5 bases each). The CDR3 is 14 amino acids. Germline V lookup: CDR1 DFQATT, CDR2 SNEGSKA (reference sequence). V was trimmed by 0 bases and J by 3 bases, leaving 11 bases between them.

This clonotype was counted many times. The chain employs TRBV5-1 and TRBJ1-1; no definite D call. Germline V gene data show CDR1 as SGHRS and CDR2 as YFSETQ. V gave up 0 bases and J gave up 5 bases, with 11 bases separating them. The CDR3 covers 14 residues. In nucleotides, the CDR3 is TGCGCCAGCAGCTTGGACCCTGGAGGGACTGAAGCTTTCTTT. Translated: CASSLDPGGTEAFF.

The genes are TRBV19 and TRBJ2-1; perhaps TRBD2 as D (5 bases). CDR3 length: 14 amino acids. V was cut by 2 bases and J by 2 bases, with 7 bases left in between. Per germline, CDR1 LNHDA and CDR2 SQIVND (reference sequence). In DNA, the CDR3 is TGTGCCAGTAGTATACTCGGGACCTACAATGAGCAGTTCTTC. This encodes CASSILGTYNEQFF.